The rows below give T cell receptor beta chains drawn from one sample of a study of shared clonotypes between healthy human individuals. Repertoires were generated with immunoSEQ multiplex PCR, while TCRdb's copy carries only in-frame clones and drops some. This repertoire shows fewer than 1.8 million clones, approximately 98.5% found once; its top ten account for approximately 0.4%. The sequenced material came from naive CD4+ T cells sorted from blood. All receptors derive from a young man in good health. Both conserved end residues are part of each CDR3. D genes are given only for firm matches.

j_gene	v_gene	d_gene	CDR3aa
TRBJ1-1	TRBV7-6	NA	CASSLMQGKNTEAFF
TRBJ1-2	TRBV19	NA	CASSIDLDGSYGYTF
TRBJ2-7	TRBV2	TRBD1	CASRDPGGSYEQYF
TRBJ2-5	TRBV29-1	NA	CSVVSPLQETQYF
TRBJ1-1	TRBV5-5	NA	CASSLTAMNTEAFF
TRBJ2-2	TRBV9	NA	CASSVGQPNTGELFF
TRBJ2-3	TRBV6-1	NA	CASRDRSTDTQYF
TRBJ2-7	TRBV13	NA	CASSSNSLDPTHEQYF
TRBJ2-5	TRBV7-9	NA	CASTLLGGQETQYF
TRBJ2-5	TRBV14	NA	CASSQGYTQQETQYF
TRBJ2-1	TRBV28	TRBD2	CASAGAPNLQQFF
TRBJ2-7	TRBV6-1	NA	CASRWGDIYEQYF
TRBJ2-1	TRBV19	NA	CASSLRTMRPEVYNEQFF
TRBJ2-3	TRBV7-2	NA	CASSYPFQGSSDTQYF
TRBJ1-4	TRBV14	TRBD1	CASSPGQGKIEKLFF
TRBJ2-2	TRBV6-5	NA	CASSLIAPNTGELFF
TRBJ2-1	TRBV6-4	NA	CASSVVQSITSYNEQFF
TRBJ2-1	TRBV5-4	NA	CASSLEAPKPEQFF
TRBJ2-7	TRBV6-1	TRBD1	CASSEDSRGSYEQYF
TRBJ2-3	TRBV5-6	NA	CASSRLPMGTGTDTQYF
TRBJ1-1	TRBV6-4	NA	CASSDSRTPSSEAFF
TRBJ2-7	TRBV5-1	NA	CASTDGGSTYEQYF
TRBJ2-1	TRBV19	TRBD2	CASSTWTSGISEQFF
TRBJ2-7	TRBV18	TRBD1	CASSPGQIYEQYF
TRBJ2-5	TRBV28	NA	CASSFGGLAQETQYF
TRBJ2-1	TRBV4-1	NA	CASSQEEGTYNEQFF
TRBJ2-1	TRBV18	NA	CASSPRDRQFF
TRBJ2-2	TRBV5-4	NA	CASSFIGGELFF